One sample yielded the 27 T cell receptor beta chains listed below, sequenced in a study of blood T cell repertoires in COVID-19. Clones were sequenced by immunoSEQ multiplex PCR, and TCRdb holds only the in-frame ones, with some missing. The table shows roughly 300,000 clones, with about 87% occurring only once. The sequencing input was peripheral blood. All receptors derive from a woman aged 40 to 50 who had recovered from COVID-19.

The chain couples TRBV18 to TRBJ2-3; 10 positions match TRBD2. In germline, CDR1 is KGHSH, CDR2 LQKENI. The CDR3 has 17 residues. Trimming at V came to 1 base and at J to 0 bases, leaving 4 bases not matched to a gene. DNA of the CDR3: TGTGCCAGCTCACCACTAGCGGGGGGTTCTAGCACAGATACGCAGTATTTT. Translated, it gives CASSPLAGGSSTDTQYF.

The chain carries TRBV15 and TRBJ1-1; a possible D gene is TRBD1 (6 bases). Germline V gene sequence: CDR1 LNHNV, CDR2 YYDKDF (reference sequence). The CDR3 spans 15 residues. V was pared by 2 bases and J by 8 bases, with 18 bases between. As DNA, the CDR3 is TGTGCCACCAGCAGACTAATCCGTCAGGGGACCGAAGCTTTCTTT. Protein product: CATSRLIRQGTEAFF.

The rearrangement links TRBV5-1 to TRBJ1-3; the D gene is possibly TRBD1 (5 bases). The length of the CDR3 is 14 residues. The germline V and J ends were trimmed by 4 bases and 8 bases, with 16 bases remaining between them. The germline V gene encodes CDR1 SGHRS and CDR2 YFSETQ. The CDR3 DNA sequence: TGCGCCAGCAGCCTAGGCCAAACGGGGGACACCATATATTTT. Translating it yields CASSLGQTGDTIYF.

This chain uses TRBV30 with TRBJ2-3; TRBD2 aligns across 15 bases. The CDR3 length is 18 residues. With V trimmed by 1 base and J by 6 bases, 11 bases remained unmatched. Germline V gene lookup returns CDR1 GTSNPN and CDR2 SVGIG (reference sequence). CDR3: CAWSGTRTSGGAWDTQYF. CDR3 sequence (DNA): TGTGCCTGGAGTGGAACAAGGACTAGCGGGGGGGCGTGGGATACGCAGTATTTT.

The chain combines TRBV3-1 (or the pseudogene TRBV3-2) with TRBJ2-3; 7 nucleotides align to TRBD1. The CDR3 is 17 amino acids. Looked up from germline, CDR1 is LGHDT and CDR2 is YNNKEL (reference sequence). The V and J ends lost 5 bases and 4 bases, in that order; junction bases with no gene match: 15. In nucleotides, the CDR3 is TGTGCCAGCAGCTTCTTCTCGACAGGGTTGAGGTCAGATACGCAGTATTTT. Translation gives CASSFFSTGLRSDTQYF.

This clone showed up just once. The genes are TRBV16 and TRBJ1-2; 8 bases match TRBD1. Germline lookup yields CDR1 KGHSY and CDR2 FQNENV. Germline trimming cut 0 bases from V and 3 bases from J; bases unmatched to any gene: 6. This CDR3 is 16 amino acids long. The CDR3 is CASSQSRAGGHYGYTF. CDR3 sequence (DNA): TGTGCCAGCAGCCAATCGCGGGCAGGGGGCCACTATGGCTACACCTTC.

The chain is built from TRBV5-1 and TRBJ2-7, with D perhaps matching TRBD2 (5 bases). This CDR3 region has 13 residues. V lost 2 bases and J 4 bases, leaving 10 bases between the germline ends. Germline CDR1 and CDR2: SGHRS and YFSETQ. CDR3 residues: CASSLLTGYEQYF. The CDR3 bases are TGCGCCAGCAGCTTACTAACGGGGTACGAGCAGTACTTC.

The rearrangement joins TRBV4-3 to TRBJ1-6; D is uncertain. Germline CDR1 LGHNA, CDR2 YSLEER. Trimming took off 0 bases at V and 8 bases at J, with 14 bases between the two ends. This CDR3 contains 16 residues. Here the CDR3 reads CASSQDSVGLDSPLHF. DNA for the CDR3: TGCGCCAGCAGCCAAGACTCGGTGGGCCTGGATTCACCCCTCCACTTT.

The chain has TRBV27 and TRBJ1-1; TRBD1 agrees at 8 bases. The CDR3 has 17 residues. V trimming: 1 base; J trimming: 3 bases; junction bases outside the gene matches: 10. CDR1 MNHEY and CDR2 SMNVEV come from the germline V gene (reference sequence). The CDR3 nucleotides are TGTGCCAGCAGTTTATTAACGGCAGGGGGCGCGGACACTGAAGCTTTCTTT. Protein: CASSLLTAGGADTEAFF.

The V call is TRBV5-5, the J call TRBJ1-2; 9 bases agree with TRBD1. V was clipped by 4 bases and J by 8 bases; unmatched bases: 12. Germline V lookup: CDR1 SGHKS, CDR2 YYEKEE (reference sequence). CDR3 length: 15 amino acids. CDR3 protein: CASSEAGTGFWGYTF. The CDR3 region has the DNA TGTGCCAGCAGCGAGGCGGGGACAGGGTTCTGGGGCTACACCTTC.

This chain links TRBV24-1 with TRBJ1-2, with 7 bases identical to TRBD1. The CDR3 runs 13 residues. The germline V gene encodes CDR1 KGHDR and CDR2 SFDVKD. Trimming cost V 6 bases and J 5 bases; bases outside gene matches: 5. CDR3 sequence: CATSPGGGYGYTF. DNA for the CDR3: TGTGCCACCAGTCCAGGGGGTGGATATGGCTACACCTTC.

This chain links TRBV20-1 with TRBJ1-2; 11 bases agree with TRBD1. The ends lost 3 bases at V and 1 base at J; junction bases unmatched: 7. The CDR3 is made up of 16 amino acids. Per germline, CDR1 DFQATT and CDR2 SNEGSKA (reference sequence). CDR3 loop: CSASVGTGGDNYGYTF. CDR3 nucleotides: TGCAGTGCTAGTGTGGGGACAGGGGGTGATAACTATGGCTACACCTTC.

The rearrangement joins TRBV30 to TRBJ2-1; D not resolved. This CDR3 comprises 13 residues. With 3 bases removed from V and 3 bases from J, the gap between germline ends came to 9 bases. Germline values: CDR1 GTSNPN, CDR2 SVGIG (reference sequence). In DNA, the CDR3 is TGTGCCTGGAGCGGAGACTTCTACAATGAGCAGTTCTTC. This codes for CAWSGDFYNEQFF.

The chain employs TRBV27 and TRBJ2-5, with D tentatively TRBD2 (7 bases). The V end lost 0 bases, the J end lost 5 bases, and 22 bases lay between the germline ends. Germline assignment: CDR1 MNHEY and CDR2 SMNVEV (reference sequence). The CDR3 extends over 18 amino acids. Written as DNA, the CDR3 is TGTGCCAGCAGTTTATCGGGGCTAGCGGTGAGGGGGAGGGAGACCCAGTACTTC. Amino acid sequence: CASSLSGLAVRGRETQYF.

The rearrangement joins TRBV19 to TRBJ2-7, with a tentative D call TRBD1 (5 bases). The ends were cut back, 6 bases at V and 3 bases at J, with 12 bases in the middle. Germline CDR1 reads LNHDA; CDR2 reads SQIVND (reference sequence). The CDR3 loop spans 13 amino acids. The CDR3 reads CASSLGVGYEQYF. Written as DNA, the CDR3 is TGTGCCAGTAGCTTAGGGGTAGGCTACGAGCAGTACTTC.

This clone was observed a few times. This rearrangement joins TRBV30 to TRBJ1-2; weak D call: TRBD1 (5 bases). The CDR3 sequence is 15 residues long. The germline CDR1 and CDR2 sequences are GTSNPN and SVGIG (reference sequence). V dropped 8 bases and J dropped 5 bases, with 24 bases sitting between them. CDR3 bases: TGTGCCCGATCCCATTCGGGAGGGGCCCTTTATGGCTACACCTTC. Protein: CARSHSGGALYGYTF.

The chain is built from TRBV11-2 and TRBJ2-1, with TRBD2 matching over 14 bases. The ends lost 6 bases at V and 4 bases at J; junction bases unmatched: 8. This CDR3 is built from 17 residues. The germline gives CDR1 SGHAT, CDR2 FQNNGV. The CDR3 coding sequence is TGTGCCAGCAGACTGGGACTAGCGGGGGCCACTTACAATGAGCAGTTCTTC. This encodes CASRLGLAGATYNEQFF. The full variable domain, in which reference TRBV11-2 and TRBJ2-1 provide the parts outside the CDR3, is EAGVAQSPRYKIIEKRQSVAFWCNPISGHATLYWYQQILGQGPKLLIQFQNNGVVDDSQLPKDRFSAERLKGVDSTLKIQPAKLEDSAVYLCASRLGLAGATYNEQFFGPGTRLTVL.

The gene calls are TRBV10-3 and TRBJ1-6; 7 nucleotides align to TRBD1. CDR1 ENHRY and CDR2 SYGVKD come from the germline V gene. V lost 3 bases and J lost 7; bases outside the gene matches: 0. This CDR3 region has 13 residues. The CDR3 DNA reads as TGTGCCATCAGTGACAGGGGGAATTCACCCCTCCACTTT. This codes for CAISDRGNSPLHF.

The V gene is TRBV7-2, the J gene TRBJ1-2; no clear D gene. The CDR3 has 13 amino acids. Germline assignment: CDR1 SGHTA and CDR2 FQGNSA. The V and J ends lost 3 bases and 7 bases respectively, with 12 bases between them. This chain's CDR3 is CASSFDADGGYTF. As DNA, the CDR3 is TGTGCCAGCAGCTTTGACGCGGATGGTGGCTACACCTTC.

The CDR3 DNA reads TGTGCCAGTGGCAGCTTAGCCCTTGAAGCTTTCTTT. Protein sequence: CASGSLALEAFF. The chain couples TRBV19 to TRBJ1-1; D gene ambiguous. Between the trimmed V and J ends, which lost 8 bases and 7 bases, there was a span of 14 bases. The CDR3 is 12 residues long. Per the germline V gene, CDR1 is LNHDA and CDR2 is SQIVND (reference sequence).

The genes are TRBV2 and TRBJ2-4; D possibly corresponds to TRBD2 (5 bases). CDR1 is SNHLY and CDR2 is FYNNEI in the germline V gene. V was shortened by 8 bases and J by 7 bases, with 18 bases between the two germline ends. This CDR3 spans 14 amino acids. CDR3 sequence: CASGGTLLGNIQYF. DNA of the CDR3: TGTGCCAGCGGAGGAACTCTTTTGGGTAACATTCAGTACTTC.

The J gene is TRBJ1-6, the V gene TRBV25-1; no reliable D call. The CDR3 runs 14 residues. Germline lookup yields CDR1 MGHDK and CDR2 SYGVNS. V was trimmed by 4 bases and J by 3 bases, leaving 7 bases between them. The CDR3, as DNA: TGTGCCAGCAGTGTGGTCGGCTATAATTCACCCCTCCACTTT. Encoded protein: CASSVVGYNSPLHF.

This clone turned up a few times. This chain joins TRBV7-3 and TRBJ1-6; a possible D gene is TRBD1 (5 bases). V lost 5 bases and J 5 bases, leaving 13 bases between the germline ends. The germline V gene has CDR1 SGHTA and CDR2 FQGTGA. CDR3 length: 15 residues. The CDR3 DNA sequence: TGTGCCAGCAGCCTGGCGGGGACCAATAATTCACCCCTCCACTTT. Residues: CASSLAGTNNSPLHF.

V is TRBV6-4 and J is TRBJ1-6, with 7 bases lining up with TRBD1. Germline CDR1 reads MRHNA; CDR2 reads SNTAGT. With V trimmed by 5 bases and J by 4 bases, 2 bases remained unmatched. The CDR3 runs 14 residues. The CDR3 is CASSRGHYNSPLHF. CDR3 DNA sequence: TGTGCCAGCAGTAGGGGGCATTATAATTCACCCCTCCACTTT.

J is TRBJ2-3 and V is TRBV11-3; 7 bases are a match to TRBD2. V was clipped by 4 bases and J by 3 bases; unmatched bases: 7. CDR3 length: 15 residues. CDR1 is SGHNT and CDR2 is YENEEA in the germline V gene. The CDR3: CASSSGGGGTDTQYF. The CDR3 nucleotides read TGTGCCAGCAGCTCAGGAGGCGGGGGAACAGATACGCAGTATTTT.

The J gene is TRBJ2-7, the V gene TRBV7-8; D is perhaps TRBD2 (6 bases). The germline V gene encodes CDR1 SGHVS and CDR2 FQNEAQ. The CDR3 runs 15 residues. Trimming took off 5 bases at V and 5 bases at J, with 19 bases between the two ends. CDR3 protein: CASSLRAGPGDEQYF. CDR3 sequence (DNA): TGTGCCAGCAGCCTACGCGCGGGTCCGGGGGACGAGCAGTACTTC. Variable domain in full (rest from reference TRBV7-8 and TRBJ2-7): GAGVSQSPRYKVAKRGQDVALRCDPISGHVSLFWYQQALGQGPEFLTYFQNEAQLDKSGLPSDRFFAERPEGSVSTLKIQRTQQEDSAVYLCASSLRAGPGDEQYFGPGTRLTVT.

This rearrangement joins TRBV9 to TRBJ1-3; TRBD1 agrees at 8 bases. CDR1 and CDR2 from the germline V gene are SGDLS and YYNGEE. The junction had 5 bases not matched to a gene; V was cut back by 4 bases and J by 8 bases. The CDR3 sequence is 13 residues long. CDR3 DNA: TGTGCCAGCAGCAGGACAGGGTCGGACACCATATATTTT. This encodes CASSRTGSDTIYF.